The clone carrying this TCR beta chain was seen ten or more times. Per the germline V gene, CDR1 is MNHEY and CDR2 is SVGEGT. There are 13 residues in the CDR3. Trimming took 2 bases from V and 10 from J, leaving 9 bases between them. The sample is drawn from a study of Graves' ophthalmopathy and Graves' hyperthyroidism. Amplified TCR beta CDR3 regions were obtained using RNA transcripts as template. RT-PCR was first run with HTBI primers, then multiplex PCR in a second round. TCRdb redid the calling of the multiplex PCR reads with MiXCR, one entry per CDR3 protein. The table lists roughly 400,000 distinct CDR3 sequences, roughly 18% of them singletons.

This rearrangement joins TRBV6-2 or TRBV6-3 to TRBJ1-6; D might be TRBD1 (6 bases). Sequenced: peripheral blood. This clonotype originated in a woman aged 18-35 years with Graves' ophthalmopathy. DNA of the CDR3: TGTGCCAGCAGTTACGGTGGGGGCTCACCCCTCCACTTT. This encodes CASSYGGGSPLHF.